The 2 T cell receptor beta chains below come from one sample, sequenced in a study of T cell responses to AZD1222 COVID-19 vaccine. Sequencing used immunoSEQ multiplex PCR; TCRdb keeps in-frame clones, though not all of them. The table shows about 160,000 clones, with 92% occurring only once. The source material was peripheral blood, sampled on day 0 of MenACWY control vaccination. The receptor set was obtained from an adult in good health.

The chain uses TRBV28 and TRBJ1-2, with D hard to call. This CDR3 has 14 amino acids. The V end was cut by 3 bases, the J end by 6 bases, with 14 bases between. CDR1 and CDR2 from the germline V gene are MDHEN and SYDVKM. The CDR3 DNA follows: TGTGCCAGCAGTTTCCGACCGGGTGGGCATGGCTACACCTTC. Its protein is CASSFRPGGHGYTF.

V is TRBV6-2 or TRBV6-3 and J is TRBJ1-5, with 11 bases that match TRBD1. The CDR3 has 15 residues. Per germline, CDR1 MNHEY and CDR2 SVGEGT. The V and J ends lost 5 bases and 7 bases, in that order; junction bases with no gene match: 7. In DNA form, the CDR3 reads TGTGCCAGCAGTCGGACAGGGGGCTTGAGGCAGCCCCAGCATTTT. Its protein is CASSRTGGLRQPQHF.